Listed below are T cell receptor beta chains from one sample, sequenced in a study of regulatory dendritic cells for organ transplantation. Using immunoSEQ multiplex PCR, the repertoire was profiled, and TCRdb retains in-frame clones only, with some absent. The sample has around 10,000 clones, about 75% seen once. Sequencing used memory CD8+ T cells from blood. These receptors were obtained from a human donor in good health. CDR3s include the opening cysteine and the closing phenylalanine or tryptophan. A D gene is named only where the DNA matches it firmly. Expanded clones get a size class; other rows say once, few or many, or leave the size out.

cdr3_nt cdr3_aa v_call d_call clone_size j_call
TGTGCCAGCAGCGATGGACTGACCAACACCGGGGAGCTGTTTTTT CASSDGLTNTGELFF TRBV9 NA NA TRBJ2-2
TGTGCCAGCAGTGAAAGCTTAGAACTAGCGGGAGAAACAGATACGCAGTATTTT CASSESLELAGETDTQYF TRBV6-1 TRBD2 NA TRBJ2-3
TGTGCCAGCAGCAACTCGAGGGGGGCAACTAATGAAAAACTGTTTTTT CASSNSRGATNEKLFF TRBV7-9 NA NA TRBJ1-4
TGCGCCAGCAGCGGCCAAGGGACTAGCTTTTTTCCCGGGGAGCTGTTTTTT CASSGQGTSFFPGELFF TRBV5-1 TRBD2 NA TRBJ2-2
TGTGCCAGCAGCTCACGGGAAAAGGGGGTCTACGAGCAGTACTTC CASSSREKGVYEQYF TRBV7-6 NA NA TRBJ2-7
TGTGCCAGCAGCAAGCCCAGTGCGGGCCCCTCCTACAATGAGCAGTTCTTC CASSKPSAGPSYNEQFF TRBV9 NA NA TRBJ2-1
TGTGCCAGCAGCGAGGGCGGGGGGCCATCCTACGAGCAGTACTTC CASSEGGGPSYEQYF TRBV9 TRBD2 once TRBJ2-7
TGTGCCAGCAGCTTAATCACTAGCGGGAGAGTTTTCAGCACAGATACGCAGTATTTT CASSLITSGRVFSTDTQYF TRBV7-8 TRBD2 NA TRBJ2-3
TGTGCCAGCAGGCCTCTAGGGGGGGTGATCTACAATGAGCAGTTCTTC CASRPLGGVIYNEQFF TRBV7-2 NA NA TRBJ2-1
TGCGCCAGCAGCCGGTATGAGGCAGAGACCCAGTACTTC CASSRYEAETQYF TRBV4-3 NA NA TRBJ2-5
TGTGCCAGCACGAGGAACACTGAAGCTTTCTTT CASTRNTEAFF TRBV6-1 NA NA TRBJ1-1
TGCGCCAGCAGCCAATACTCTTCCGGTTTCGGACGGAACCAAGAGACCCAGTACTTC CASSQYSSGFGRNQETQYF TRBV4-3 NA NA TRBJ2-5
TGCGCCAGCACCCCGGGACAGGTCAATTCACCCCTCCACTTT CASTPGQVNSPLHF TRBV10-1 TRBD1 few TRBJ1-6
TGTGCCAGTAGTATCGGAGGCTTCTACGAGCAGTACTTC CASSIGGFYEQYF TRBV19 NA NA TRBJ2-7
TGTGCCAGCAGTCGGACACAGATTACCTATGGCTACACCTTC CASSRTQITYGYTF TRBV27 NA NA TRBJ1-2
TGTGCCAGCAGCAGGGGACGTACTTTCAAAGAGACCCAGTACTTC CASSRGRTFKETQYF TRBV5-4 NA NA TRBJ2-5
TGTGCCAGCAGCTTAACGAACGGACCTAACTATGGCTACACCTTC CASSLTNGPNYGYTF TRBV7-3 NA NA TRBJ1-2
TGTGCCTGGGGCCCGGTGGGGGGGCTTTCCTACGAGCAGTACTTC CAWGPVGGLSYEQYF TRBV30 NA NA TRBJ2-7
TGTGCCAGCAGTCCGGTGATAACAGGAAATGGCGAGCAGTACTTC CASSPVITGNGEQYF TRBV27 NA NA TRBJ2-7
TGTGCCAGCACCTGGGCCCCAGGGCCAGGTGAGACCCAGTACTTC CASTWAPGPGETQYF TRBV5-4 NA NA TRBJ2-5
TGTGCCAGCTCCTTTGGGACAGGGGCCGAGCAGTACTTC CASSFGTGAEQYF TRBV27 TRBD1 NA TRBJ2-7
TGTGCCAGCAGCTTGGGACAGGGTCCCTCCTACGAGCAGTACTTC CASSLGQGPSYEQYF TRBV7-8 TRBD1 few TRBJ2-7
TGTGCCAGCCGGATTGACACAGGGTCCCTCTCTGGAAACACCATATATTTT CASRIDTGSLSGNTIYF TRBV28 NA NA TRBJ1-3
TGTGCCAGCAGCTTAGCCGGGTCCCCCTCTAACGAGCAGTACTTC CASSLAGSPSNEQYF TRBV7-9 NA NA TRBJ2-7
TGTGCCAGCAGTTTAGGCCCATCCTACGAGCAGTACTTC CASSLGPSYEQYF TRBV27 NA NA TRBJ2-7
TGTGCCAGTACCATCGAACCATTGGGACAGACCTATGGCTACACCTTC CASTIEPLGQTYGYTF TRBV19 TRBD1 NA TRBJ1-2
TGTGCCAGCAGCGCCGACAGAGCGGGCACTGAAGCTTTCTTT CASSADRAGTEAFF TRBV7-9 NA few TRBJ1-1
TGTGCCAGCAGTCGAAATGGGGGCCCGGAAGAGACCCAGTACTTC CASSRNGGPEETQYF TRBV9 NA NA TRBJ2-5
TGTGCCAGCACCTACACAGGGGGCTATGGCTACACCTTC CASTYTGGYGYTF TRBV7-2 TRBD1 NA TRBJ1-2
TGTGCCAGCAGCGGACGTAGAGTCCAGCGGCTACTTCAGCAGTTCTTC CASSGRRVQRLLQQFF TRBV7-8 NA once TRBJ2-1
TGTGCCAGCAGCTTAGTCGGGATTGACTATGGCTACACCTTC CASSLVGIDYGYTF TRBV11-2 NA NA TRBJ1-2
TGTGCCAGCAGTTCTACAGGGCCATTGAACTATGGCTACACCTTC CASSSTGPLNYGYTF TRBV27 NA NA TRBJ1-2
TGTGCCAGCAGCTTATTCTTTCGGGACCTGACCACCGGGGAGCTGTTTTTT CASSLFFRDLTTGELFF TRBV11-2 NA NA TRBJ2-2
TGTGCCAGCAATTTGGCGATGAACACTGAAGCTTTCTTT CASNLAMNTEAFF TRBV11-2 NA NA TRBJ1-1
TGTGCCATCAGTGACATTATTTGGACAGGGCGGATCACAGATACGCAGTATTTT CAISDIIWTGRITDTQYF TRBV10-3 TRBD1 NA TRBJ2-3
TGTGCCAGCAGCAGCCACCGTAGGACAGGGTCCGAAAACAATGAGCAGTTCTTC CASSSHRRTGSENNEQFF TRBV7-9 TRBD1 few TRBJ2-1
TGTGCCAGCAGTGAACTAGCGCGCTCCTACGAGCAGTACTTC CASSELARSYEQYF TRBV2 NA NA TRBJ2-7
TGTGCCAGCGGGGCTTACGAGCAGTACTTC CASGAYEQYF TRBV6-1 NA NA TRBJ2-7
TGTGCCAGCAGCTTACCCCCGTGGGAGACCCAGTACTTC CASSLPPWETQYF TRBV7-2 NA NA TRBJ2-5
TGTGCCAGCAGTTTCTCCGACCCACTTTACGAGCAGTACTTC CASSFSDPLYEQYF TRBV27 NA once TRBJ2-7
TGTGCCAGCACAAAACTCGTGAACACTGAAGCTTTCTTT CASTKLVNTEAFF TRBV2 NA NA TRBJ1-1
TGTGCCAGCTCACCGGGCGGGAGAAGACCCTACGAGCAGTACTTC CASSPGGRRPYEQYF TRBV18 TRBD2 NA TRBJ2-7
TGTGCCAGCAGCCAAGGGGATACTAGCGCAGATACGCAGTATTTT CASSQGDTSADTQYF TRBV4-2 TRBD2 large TRBJ2-3
TGTGCCAGCAGTGACCAGGGTATCACAGATACGCAGTATTTT CASSDQGITDTQYF TRBV2 NA NA TRBJ2-3
TGTGCCAGCAGCTCTTCCCTACAGGGGACCTACGAGCAGTACTTC CASSSSLQGTYEQYF TRBV5-5 TRBD1 NA TRBJ2-7
TGTGCCAGCAGCTTAGAAGGCAGAGCAATGAACACTGAAGCTTTCTTT CASSLEGRAMNTEAFF TRBV7-8 NA NA TRBJ1-1
TGCGCCAGCAGCCAAGATGGCCGGCAGCCCCAGCATTTT CASSQDGRQPQHF TRBV4-3 NA NA TRBJ1-5
TGCGCCAGCAGCCAAGATCCCGGCCAGGCCAATTCACCCCTCCACTTT CASSQDPGQANSPLHF TRBV4-1 NA few TRBJ1-6
TGTGCCAGCAGCTCATATCTCGGGACAGCCTACAATGAGCAGTTCTTC CASSSYLGTAYNEQFF TRBV7-2 TRBD1 once TRBJ2-1
TGTGCCAGCAGCGACCGGGACAGGGAAAATGAGCAGTTCTTC CASSDRDRENEQFF TRBV13 TRBD1 NA TRBJ2-1
TGTGCCAGCAGCCCGTCTAATGAAAAACTGTTTTTT CASSPSNEKLFF TRBV11-2 NA NA TRBJ1-4
TGTGCCAGCAGCCTCATGCCGGGACAGTATAATTCACCCCTCCACTTT CASSLMPGQYNSPLHF TRBV7-3 TRBD1 NA TRBJ1-6
TGTGCCAGCAGCGAAGGGGTCGCGGGTCCTTCAAACCCCCACGAGCAGTACTTC CASSEGVAGPSNPHEQYF TRBV7-3 NA NA TRBJ2-7
TGTGCCAGCAGCAAAGGCCCCGCCCCCGGGCCCCTTGCCGCCCATGAGCAGTTCTTC CASSKGPAPGPLAAHEQFF TRBV21-1 NA NA TRBJ2-1
TGCGCCAGCAGCTTGGTAACAGACACCGGGGAGCTGTTTTTT CASSLVTDTGELFF TRBV5-1 NA NA TRBJ2-2